A selection of T cell receptor beta chains follows, all from one sample in a study of blood T cell repertoires in COVID-19. Sequencing was performed with immunoSEQ multiplex PCR; in TCRdb, only in-frame clones are kept and a portion is missing. This sample has around 160,000 clones, with approximately 83% found just once. Sequenced material: peripheral blood. The source is a man in his 60s with acute or convalescent COVID-19. CDR3s include the opening cysteine and the closing phenylalanine or tryptophan. The D gene is left open where the match is weak. Some rows mark clone size as missing; the rest say once, few, many or name a class of expanded clone.

TRBV5-1	TRBD1	TRBJ1-3	NA	16	TGCGCCAGCAGTCTTCAGGGGGATCTCTCTGGAAACACCATATATTTT	CASSLQGDLSGNTIYF
TRBV27	TRBD1	TRBJ1-2	NA	20	TGTGCCAGCAGTTTGGTACTTCCCGGGACAGGGGAGGTGACTAACTATGGCTACACCTTC	CASSLVLPGTGEVTNYGYTF
TRBV7-3	NA	TRBJ2-2	NA	16	TGTGCCAGCAGCCCCACTAGCAAACTGAACACCGGGGAGCTGTTTTTT	CASSPTSKLNTGELFF
TRBV12-3/TRBV12-4	TRBD2	TRBJ2-3	NA	13	TGTGCCAGCAGTTTTGCGGGGGACGATACGCAGTATTTT	CASSFAGDDTQYF
TRBV7-9	NA	TRBJ2-7	NA	11	TGTGCCAGCAGCGGACTATACGAGCAGTACTTC	CASSGLYEQYF
TRBV28	NA	TRBJ2-6	NA	17	TGTGCCAGCAGTTTATGGCGGACAGAGACCTTCCAGGGTGTCCTGACTTTC	CASSLWRTETFQGVLTF
TRBV6-1	TRBD1	TRBJ1-3	NA	14	TGTGCCAGCGTCTTATCGACAGGGCGAAACACCATATATTTT	CASVLSTGRNTIYF
TRBV19	NA	TRBJ2-3	NA	15	TGTGCCAGTACCTCTGGACACCGATACACAGATACGCAGTATTTT	CASTSGHRYTDTQYF
TRBV6-6	NA	TRBJ1-4	NA	15	NA	CASSTSTGTNEKLFF
TRBV13	NA	TRBJ2-3	NA	16	TGTGCCAGCAGCTCCCCTCGACTCTCGAACCCAGATACGCAGTATTTT	CASSSPRLSNPDTQYF
TRBV5-1	NA	TRBJ2-3	NA	15	TGCGCCAGCAGCGCTTACAGGGTAGACACAGATACGCAGTATTTT	CASSAYRVDTDTQYF
TRBV19	TRBD1	TRBJ2-1	NA	15	TGTGCCAGTAGTATGGGGACAGGGGGGAACAATGAGCAGTTCTTC	CASSMGTGGNNEQFF
TRBV11-2	NA	TRBJ2-7	NA	13	TGTGCCAGCAGCGGACACACAGGGCAACAGCAGTACTTC	CASSGHTGQQQYF
TRBV2	NA	TRBJ1-2	NA	13	TGTGCCAGCAGTGGGGACTTACTCTATGGCTACACCTTC	CASSGDLLYGYTF
TRBV4-1	TRBD2	TRBJ2-1	NA	14	TGCGCCAGCAGCACTAGCGGGAGTCAGAATGAGCAGTTCTTC	CASSTSGSQNEQFF
TRBV23-1	NA	TRBJ2-7	NA	12	TGCGCCAGCCAGGGAGGCTCCTACGAGCAGTACTTC	CASQGGSYEQYF
TRBV19	TRBD1	TRBJ2-7	NA	13	TGTGCCAGTAGTAACAGGGGAACCTACGAGCAGTACTTC	CASSNRGTYEQYF
TRBV5-4	TRBD1	TRBJ1-5	NA	14	TGTGCCAGCAGCGTCGACAGGGGAAGCGCAATCCAGCATTTT	CASSVDRGSAIQHF
TRBV6-1	NA	TRBJ1-6	NA	12	TGTGCCAGCAGTGAGGTGGGGAGACCCCTCCACTTT	CASSEVGRPLHF
TRBV7-2	NA	TRBJ2-1	NA	13	TGTGCCAGCAGTACCGGACTATACAATGAGCAGTTCTTC	CASSTGLYNEQFF
TRBV6-2/TRBV6-3	NA	TRBJ2-7	NA	13	TGTGCCAGCAGTTACCGGGAGTGGTACGAGCAGTACTTC	CASSYREWYEQYF
TRBV12-5	TRBD2	TRBJ2-1	NA	15	TGTGCTAGTGGTTCCGTGGGAGCGGGAGAGAATGAGCAGTTCTTC	CASGSVGAGENEQFF
TRBV7-2	NA	TRBJ2-2	NA	17	TGTGCCAGCCTCTTACTGGCGGGAAGGACGAACACCGGGGAGCTGTTTTTT	CASLLLAGRTNTGELFF
TRBV24-1	NA	TRBJ2-7	NA	14	TGTGCCACCAGTGATTCGGTTAGAGTCTACGAGCAGTACTTC	CATSDSVRVYEQYF
TRBV28	NA	TRBJ1-4	NA	13	TGTGCCAGCAGTTATCAGGAAAGAGAAAAACTGTTTTTT	CASSYQEREKLFF
TRBV21-1	NA	TRBJ1-2	NA	13	TGTGCCAGCAGCCAACAGGGGGGCTATGGCTACACCTTC	CASSQQGGYGYTF
TRBV2	TRBD1	TRBJ1-4	NA	14	TGTGCCAGCAGCTGGGACAGATCCTATGAAAAACTGTTTTTT	CASSWDRSYEKLFF
TRBV7-9	NA	TRBJ1-1	NA	13	TGTGCCAGCAGCCCTAGGGGTTACACTGAAGCTTTCTTT	CASSPRGYTEAFF
TRBV10-3	TRBD1	TRBJ2-3	NA	15	TGTGCCATCAGTGAGTCGAGGGGGCGAGCAGATACGCAGTATTTT	CAISESRGRADTQYF
TRBV11-2	NA	TRBJ1-4	NA	13	TGTGCCAGCAGCTTAGGGGCCAGCGAAAAACTGTTTTTT	CASSLGASEKLFF
TRBV28	TRBD2	TRBJ2-2	NA	15	TGTGCCAGCAGTTCAGCAGCGGGAGAGACCGGGGAGCTGTTTTTT	CASSSAAGETGELFF
TRBV30	NA	TRBJ2-7	once	12	TGTGCCTGGAGTGCAGGGCCCTACGAGCAGTACTTC	CAWSAGPYEQYF
TRBV19	NA	TRBJ1-6	few	14	TGTGCCAGTAGTGGACAGCCCTATAATTCACCCCTCCACTTT	CASSGQPYNSPLHF
TRBV29-1	TRBD2	TRBJ2-3	NA	16	TGCAGCGTTGAAGGGCTAGCGGTATGGGGGACAGATACGCAGTATTTT	CSVEGLAVWGTDTQYF
TRBV28	NA	TRBJ2-7	NA	15	TGTGCCAGCAGTTTAACACAGAGCTACTCCTACGAGCAGTACTTC	CASSLTQSYSYEQYF